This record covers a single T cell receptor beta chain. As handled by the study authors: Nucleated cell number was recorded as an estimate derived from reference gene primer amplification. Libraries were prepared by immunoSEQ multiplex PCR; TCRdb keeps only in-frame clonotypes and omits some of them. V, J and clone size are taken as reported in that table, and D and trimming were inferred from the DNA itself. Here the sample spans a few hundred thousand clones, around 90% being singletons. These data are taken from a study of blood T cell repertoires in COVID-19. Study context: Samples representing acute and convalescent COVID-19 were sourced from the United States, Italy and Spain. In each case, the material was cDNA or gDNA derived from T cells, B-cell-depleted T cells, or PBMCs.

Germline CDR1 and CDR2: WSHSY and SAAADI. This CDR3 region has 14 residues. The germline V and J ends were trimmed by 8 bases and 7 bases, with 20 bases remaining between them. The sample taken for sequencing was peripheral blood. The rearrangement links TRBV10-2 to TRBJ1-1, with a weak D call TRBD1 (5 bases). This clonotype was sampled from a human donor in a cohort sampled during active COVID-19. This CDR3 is CASSIYLGGGEAFF. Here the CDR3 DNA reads TGCGCCAGCTCTATCTACCTGGGGGGGGGTGAAGCTTTCTTT.